A selection of T cell receptor beta chains follows, all from one sample in a study of cytomegalovirus exposure and HLA in healthy donors. Generated by immunoSEQ multiplex PCR, the TCRdb table keeps only in-frame clones and is missing some. The table records approximately 59,000 clones, about two thirds of them present only once. Sequencing was done on a sample of PBMCs. The receptors here all came from a man between 35 and 55 years old in good health and CMV-seropositive. Each CDR3 is given with its conserved first and last residue. The D gene is left open where the match is weak. Size values are once, few and many counts, or a class for expanded clones, and some rows have none.

CASIKGAFSYEQYF | TGTGCCAGCATCAAAGGGGCGTTCTCCTACGAGCAGTACTTC | TRBJ2-7 | . | . | TRBV7-8
CASSVGDRELTEAFF | TGTGCCAGTAGTGTTGGGGACAGGGAGTTAACTGAAGCTTTCTTT | TRBJ1-1 | TRBD1 | . | TRBV19
CASSRPGQGSGYTF | TGTGCCAGCAGTCGTCCGGGCCAGGGAAGTGGCTACACCTTC | TRBJ1-2 | . | once | TRBV27
CASSLALAKTGELFF | TGCGCCAGCAGCTTGGCCCTAGCGAAGACCGGGGAGCTGTTTTTT | TRBJ2-2 | . | once | TRBV5-1
CASIDRSNTEAFF | TGTGCCAGCATCGACAGATCGAACACTGAAGCTTTCTTT | TRBJ1-1 | . | . | TRBV6-1
CASSLGLAYGYTF | TGCGCCAGCAGCTTGGGCTTGGCCTATGGCTACACCTTC | TRBJ1-2 | . | many | TRBV5-1
CASSQSRDRHYEKLFF | TGCGCCAGCAGCCAGAGCCGGGACAGGCATTATGAAAAACTGTTTTTT | TRBJ1-4 | TRBD1 | once | TRBV4-1
CSAEEGFHQYF | TGCAGTGCTGAGGAGGGGTTTCATCAGTACTTC | TRBJ2-7 | . | . | TRBV20-1
CASSAYSGGYNEQFF | TGTGCCAGCAGCGCCTATAGCGGGGGATACAATGAGCAGTTCTTC | TRBJ2-1 | TRBD2 | . | TRBV7-8
CASSPVGQGFNEQYF | TGCGCCAGCAGCCCCGTGGGACAGGGGTTCAACGAGCAGTACTTC | TRBJ2-7 | TRBD1 | . | TRBV4-1
CASHRAPGGELFF | TGTGCCAGCCACAGGGCGCCCGGCGGGGAGCTGTTTTTT | TRBJ2-2 | . | . | TRBV2
CATSGSRGETQYF | TGTGCCACCTCGGGGTCGAGAGGGGAGACCCAGTACTTC | TRBJ2-5 | . | . | TRBV11-2
CAIMNGQGVKDTQYF | TGTGCCATCATGAACGGCCAGGGGGTTAAAGATACGCAGTATTTT | TRBJ2-3 | TRBD1 | . | TRBV10-3
CASSPGGDYGYTF | TGTGCCAGCAGTCCGGGGGGTGACTATGGCTACACCTTC | TRBJ1-2 | . | . | TRBV11-2
CAWSVRGLHEQFF | TGTGCCTGGAGTGTACGTGGGCTACATGAGCAGTTCTTC | TRBJ2-1 | . | . | TRBV30
CASSHRLAAKGGYEQYF | TGTGCCAGCAGCCATCGACTAGCGGCCAAGGGGGGTTACGAGCAGTACTTC | TRBJ2-7 | TRBD2 | . | TRBV7-9
CASSVVGVTGRETQYF | TGTGCCAGCAGCGTAGTTGGGGTGACAGGTCGAGAGACCCAGTACTTC | TRBJ2-5 | . | . | TRBV9
CASSLDRVADTQYF | TGTGCCAGCAGCTTAGACAGGGTTGCAGATACGCAGTATTTT | TRBJ2-3 | . | once | TRBV11-2
CASSFQRGAQETQYF | TGTGCCAGCAGCTTCCAGCGGGGGGCCCAAGAGACCCAGTACTTC | TRBJ2-5 | TRBD2 | few | TRBV7-2
CASSRPGSYEQYF | TGTGCCAGCAGCCGACCGGGTTCCTACGAGCAGTACTTC | TRBJ2-7 | . | . | TRBV28
CASSSPSGRETQYF | TGTGCCAGCAGTTCCCCCAGCGGGAGAGAGACCCAGTACTTC | TRBJ2-5 | TRBD2 | . | TRBV6-5
CASRGGPWEQYF | TGTGCCAGCAGGGGGGGGCCATGGGAGCAGTACTTC | TRBJ2-5 | . | once | TRBV6-1
CASRASSYEQYF | TGTGCCAGCAGAGCCTCTTCCTACGAGCAGTACTTC | TRBJ2-7 | . | many | TRBV27